Sequencing of this T cell receptor (beta chain) was carried out in a study of blood T cell repertoires in COVID-19. Overall study: Some COVID-19 samples were acute and others convalescent; all came from the United States, Italy and Spain. PBMCs, B-cell-depleted T cells, or T cells were the source of the cDNA or gDNA that made up the material.

Here immunoSEQ multiplex PCR was the method, and the copy in TCRdb shows in-frame clones only, minus some. The sample consists of 300,000 to 400,000 clones, 86% of them appearing once. In germline, CDR1 is SNHLY, CDR2 FYNNEI. There are 15 residues in the CDR3. J gave up 9 bases and V 7 bases, and 8 bases lay outside the gene matches. Enrolled through a virtual design, the participants were between roughly 18 and 100 years of age and came from roughly 22 US areas. Participants reported their clinical history, and cohort assignment relied on those reports. The source material was PBMCs or T cells enriched from blood (not recorded which). The clonotype originates from a woman between 40 and 50 years old with acute COVID-19. This chain joins TRBV2 and TRBJ2-1; TRBD2 aligns across 14 bases. CDR3 protein: CASNRLAGGLGEQFF. CDR3 nucleotide sequence: TGTGCCAGCAATCGACTAGCGGGAGGGCTAGGTGAGCAGTTCTTC. Full variable domain (remainder filled in from reference TRBV2 and TRBJ2-1): EPEVTQTPSHQVTQMGQEVILRCVPISNHLYFYWYRQILGQKVEFLVSFYNNEISEKSEIFDDQFSVERPDGSNFTLKIRSTKLEDSAMYFCASNRLAGGLGEQFFGPGTRLTVL.